This T cell receptor beta chain was found in a study of OX40 agonist ivuxolimab in advanced cancers. As for the study in general: At 0.01 to 10 mg/kg, ivuxolimab was administered intravenously to patients every 2 weeks. Cancers in dose escalation were hepatocellular, melanoma, renal cell and head and neck. Study-wide findings and caveats: Still undetermined is the antigen specificity of the expanded peripheral T cells. At 0.1 to 3.0 mg/kg, CD4+ and CD8+ blood T cells expanded clonally by week 6.

Sequenced by immunoSEQ multiplex PCR; TCRdb stores in-frame clones only, minus some. The sample lists tens of thousands of clones, roughly 77% occurring once. This CDR3 has 14 amino acids. Trimming took 6 bases from V and 1 from J, leaving 10 bases between them. Germline V lookup: CDR1 SNHLY, CDR2 FYNNEI. Points on this clone: What it recognizes is unknown.

The rearrangement joins TRBV2 to TRBJ1-5, with no clear D. The sequence derives from an adult with an advanced solid tumor such as melanoma, head and neck, liver or kidney cancer. The starting material was CD4+ or CD8+ T cells sorted from blood, obtained in a trial of the OX40 agonist ivuxolimab. CDR3 coding DNA: TGTGCCAGCAGAGCACCCACAAGCAATCAGCCCCAGCATTTT. Translating gives CASRAPTSNQPQHF.